This T cell receptor (beta chain) was sequenced in a study of memory CD4+ T cells and cytomegalovirus serostatus. V lost 3 bases to trimming and J lost 3 bases; unmatched junction nucleotides: 11. The CDR3 has 17 residues. CDR1 is SGDLS and CDR2 is YYNGEE in the germline V gene. The sort gate was single viable CD3+CD4+CD8-CD45RO+ cells for memory CD4+ T cells. Sequenced by immunoSEQ multiplex PCR; TCRdb stores in-frame clones only, minus some. The sample has fewer than 35,000 clones; over 70% are singletons. This sequence joins TRBV9 and TRBJ2-3; 9 bases line up with TRBD2. The sequencing sample was made of memory CD4+ T cells from blood. The clonotype originates from an adult in good health and CMV-seronegative. CDR3 sequence reads: CASSAWGAGLATDTQYF. The CDR3 DNA reads TGTGCCAGCAGCGCTTGGGGGGCGGGACTAGCAACAGATACGCAGTATTTT.